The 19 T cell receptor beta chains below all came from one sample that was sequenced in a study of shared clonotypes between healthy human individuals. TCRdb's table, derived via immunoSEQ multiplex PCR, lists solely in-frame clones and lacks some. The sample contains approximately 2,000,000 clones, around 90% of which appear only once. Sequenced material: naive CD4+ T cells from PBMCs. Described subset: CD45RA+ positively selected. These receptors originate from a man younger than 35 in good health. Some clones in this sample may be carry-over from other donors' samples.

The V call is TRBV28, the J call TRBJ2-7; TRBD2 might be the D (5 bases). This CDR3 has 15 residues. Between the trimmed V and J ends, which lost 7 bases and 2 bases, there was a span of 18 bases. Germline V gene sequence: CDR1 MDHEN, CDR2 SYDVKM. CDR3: CASTQGGGSPYEQYF. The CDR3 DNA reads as TGTGCCAGCACCCAAGGTGGTGGGAGCCCCTACGAGCAGTACTTC.

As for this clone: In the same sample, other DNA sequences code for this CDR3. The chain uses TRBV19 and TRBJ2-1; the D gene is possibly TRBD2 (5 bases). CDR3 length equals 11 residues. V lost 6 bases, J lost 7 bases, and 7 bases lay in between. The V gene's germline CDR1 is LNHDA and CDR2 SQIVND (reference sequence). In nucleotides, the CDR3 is TGTGCCAGTAGAAGCGGAAATGAGCAGTTCTTC. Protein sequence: CASRSGNEQFF.

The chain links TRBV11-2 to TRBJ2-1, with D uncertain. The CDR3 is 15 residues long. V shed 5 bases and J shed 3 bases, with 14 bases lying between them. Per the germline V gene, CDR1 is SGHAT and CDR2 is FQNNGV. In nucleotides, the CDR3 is TGTGCCAGCAGCCCTGCACTGGCAAGCTACAATGAGCAGTTCTTC. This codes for CASSPALASYNEQFF.

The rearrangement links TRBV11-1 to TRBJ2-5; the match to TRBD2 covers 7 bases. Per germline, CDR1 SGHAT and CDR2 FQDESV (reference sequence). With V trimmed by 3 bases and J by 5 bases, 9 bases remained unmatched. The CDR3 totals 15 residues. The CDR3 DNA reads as TGTGCCAGCAGCTTCCAGCGGGATTATGGGGAGACCCAGTACTTC. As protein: CASSFQRDYGETQYF.

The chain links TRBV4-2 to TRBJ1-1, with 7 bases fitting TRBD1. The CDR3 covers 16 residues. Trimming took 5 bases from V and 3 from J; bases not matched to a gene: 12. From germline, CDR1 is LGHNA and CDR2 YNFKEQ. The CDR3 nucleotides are TGTGCCAGCAGCTCCCCCCAGAGCAGGGGGGACACTGAAGCTTTCTTT. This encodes CASSSPQSRGDTEAFF.

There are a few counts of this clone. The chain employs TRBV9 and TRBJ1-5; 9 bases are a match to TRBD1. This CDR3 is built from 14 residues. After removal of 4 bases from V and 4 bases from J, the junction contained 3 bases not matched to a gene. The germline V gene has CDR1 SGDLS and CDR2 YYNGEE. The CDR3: CASSLGTGNQPQHF. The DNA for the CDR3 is TGTGCCAGCAGCCTCGGGACAGGGAATCAGCCCCAGCATTTT.

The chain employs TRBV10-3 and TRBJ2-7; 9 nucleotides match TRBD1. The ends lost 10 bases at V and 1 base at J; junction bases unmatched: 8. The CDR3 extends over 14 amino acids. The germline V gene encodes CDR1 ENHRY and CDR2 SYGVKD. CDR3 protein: CATRPGQGSYEQYF. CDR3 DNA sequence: TGTGCCACCCGCCCGGGACAGGGTTCCTACGAGCAGTACTTC.

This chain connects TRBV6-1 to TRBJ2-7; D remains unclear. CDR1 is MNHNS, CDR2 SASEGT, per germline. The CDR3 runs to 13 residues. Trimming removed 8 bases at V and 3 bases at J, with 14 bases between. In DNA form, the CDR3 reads TGTGCCAGCGAACCGTGGACGAGCTACGAGCAGTACTTC. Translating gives CASEPWTSYEQYF.

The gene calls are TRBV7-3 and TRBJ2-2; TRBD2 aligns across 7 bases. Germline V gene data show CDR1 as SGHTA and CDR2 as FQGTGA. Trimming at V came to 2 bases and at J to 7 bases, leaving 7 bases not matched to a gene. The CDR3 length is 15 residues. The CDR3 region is CASSLPGLEDGELFF. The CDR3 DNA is TGTGCCAGCAGCTTACCCGGACTAGAGGACGGGGAGCTGTTTTTT. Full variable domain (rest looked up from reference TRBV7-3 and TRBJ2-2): GAGVSQTPSNKVTEKGKYVELRCDPISGHTALYWYRQSLGQGPEFLIYFQGTGAADDSGLPNDRFFAVRPEGSVSTLKIQRTERGDSAVYLCASSLPGLEDGELFFGEGSRLTVL.

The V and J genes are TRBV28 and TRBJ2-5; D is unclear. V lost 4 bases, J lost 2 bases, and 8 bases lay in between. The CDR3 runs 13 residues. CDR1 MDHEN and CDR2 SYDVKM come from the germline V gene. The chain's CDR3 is CASSWLIQETQYF. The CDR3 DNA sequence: TGTGCCAGCAGTTGGCTGATTCAAGAGACCCAGTACTTC.

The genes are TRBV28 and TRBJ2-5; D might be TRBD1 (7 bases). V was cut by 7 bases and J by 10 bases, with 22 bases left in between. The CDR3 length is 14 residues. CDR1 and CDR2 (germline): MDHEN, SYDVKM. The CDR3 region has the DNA TGTGCCAGCACCGAACTGGACAGGTCGGAGGGCCAGTACTTC. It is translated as CASTELDRSEGQYF.

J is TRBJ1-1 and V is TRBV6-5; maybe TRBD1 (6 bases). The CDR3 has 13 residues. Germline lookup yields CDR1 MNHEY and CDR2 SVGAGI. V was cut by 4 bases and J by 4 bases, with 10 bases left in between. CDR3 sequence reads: CASSLNRATEAFF. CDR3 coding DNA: TGTGCCAGCAGTTTAAACAGGGCCACTGAAGCTTTCTTT.

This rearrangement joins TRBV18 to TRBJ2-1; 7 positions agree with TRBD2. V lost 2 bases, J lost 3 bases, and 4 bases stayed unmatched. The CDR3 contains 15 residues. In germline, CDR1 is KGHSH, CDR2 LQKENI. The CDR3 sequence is CASSPTAGFYNEQFF. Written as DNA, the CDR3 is TGTGCCAGCTCACCAACAGCGGGGTTCTACAATGAGCAGTTCTTC.

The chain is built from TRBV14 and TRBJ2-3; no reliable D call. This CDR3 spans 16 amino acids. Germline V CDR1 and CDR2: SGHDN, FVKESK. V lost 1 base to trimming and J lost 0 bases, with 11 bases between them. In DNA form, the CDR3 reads TGTGCCAGCAGCCAAGTATTAGGGCTGAGCACAGATACGCAGTATTTT. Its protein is CASSQVLGLSTDTQYF.

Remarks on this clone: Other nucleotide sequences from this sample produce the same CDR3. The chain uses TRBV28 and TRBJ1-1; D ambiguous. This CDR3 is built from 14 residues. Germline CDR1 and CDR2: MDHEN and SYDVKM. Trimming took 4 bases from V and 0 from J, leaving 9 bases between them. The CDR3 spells CASSSPGMNTEAFF. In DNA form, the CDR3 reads TGTGCCAGCAGTTCGCCGGGGATGAACACTGAAGCTTTCTTT.

CDR3 nucleotides: TGTGCCAGCAGTTCCGGGACAGGGGGATCAGCAGAGACCCAGTACTTC. Protein sequence: CASSSGTGGSAETQYF. The chain uses TRBV6-5 and TRBJ2-5; TRBD1 aligns across 11 bases. Germline-derived CDR1 and CDR2 are MNHEY and SVGAGI. The CDR3 totals 16 residues. V shed 4 bases, J shed 4 bases, and the junction held 8 bases outside the gene matches.

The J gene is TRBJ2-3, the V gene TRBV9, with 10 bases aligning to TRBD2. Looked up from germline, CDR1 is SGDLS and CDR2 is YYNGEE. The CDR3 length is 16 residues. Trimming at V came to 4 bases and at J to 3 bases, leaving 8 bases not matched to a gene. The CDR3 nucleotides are TGTGCCAGCAGCCTTAGGACTAGCGGTTTTACAGATACGCAGTATTTT. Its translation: CASSLRTSGFTDTQYF.

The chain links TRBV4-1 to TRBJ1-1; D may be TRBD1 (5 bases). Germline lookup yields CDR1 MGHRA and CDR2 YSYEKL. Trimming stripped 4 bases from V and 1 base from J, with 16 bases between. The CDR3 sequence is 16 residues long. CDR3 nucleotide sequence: TGCGCCAGCAGCCCCGGTGCAGGGAGGGGGAACACTGAAGCTTTCTTT. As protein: CASSPGAGRGNTEAFF.

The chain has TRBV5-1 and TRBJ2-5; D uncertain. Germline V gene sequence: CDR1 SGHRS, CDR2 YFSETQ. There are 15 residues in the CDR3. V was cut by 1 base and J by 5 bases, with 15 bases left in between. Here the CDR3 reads CASSLTPGSMETQYF. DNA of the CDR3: TGCGCCAGCAGCTTGACCCCCGGATCCATGGAGACCCAGTACTTC.